One and the same sample provided the 26 T cell receptor beta chains below, sequenced in a study of T cells in Graves' hyperthyroidism and ophthalmopathy. Amplified TCR beta CDR3 regions came from RNA transcripts. In the first-round RT-PCR of the TCR CDR3, the HTBI primer set was used. MiXCR, applied by TCRdb to the multiplex PCR reads, yields one record per CDR3 protein. The sample shows hundreds of thousands of distinct CDR3 sequences, about 24% of them seen only once. The sequenced sample consisted of blood. The receptors stem from a woman between 25 and 40 years old with Graves' ophthalmopathy.

The chain employs TRBV12-3 or TRBV12-4 and TRBJ1-1; possible D gene TRBD1, 5 bases. The CDR3 covers 13 residues. The germline V and J ends were trimmed by 3 bases and 8 bases, with 13 bases remaining between them. This chain's CDR3 is CASSLGLRQEAFF. The DNA for the CDR3 is TGTGCCAGCAGTTTGGGTTTGAGACAGGAAGCTTTCTTT.

The V and J genes are TRBV2 and TRBJ1-5, with unresolved D. V shed 7 bases and J shed 3 bases, with 10 bases lying between them. There are 13 residues in the CDR3. Germline values: CDR1 SNHLY, CDR2 FYNNEI. The CDR3 loop reads CASIKAVNQPQHF. In DNA, the CDR3 is TGTGCCAGCATAAAGGCGGTCAATCAGCCCCAGCATTTT.

This rearrangement joins TRBV6-1 to TRBJ2-2; no clear D gene. The CDR3 length is 13 residues. Trimming cost V 1 base and J 7 bases, with 7 bases left between them. CDR1 MNHNS and CDR2 SASEGT come from the germline V gene. CDR3 DNA sequence: TGTGCCAGCAGTGAAGATGGGATCGGGGAGCTGTTTTTT. Translated: CASSEDGIGELFF.

In its sample, this clonotype was seen many times. The J gene is TRBJ1-3, the V gene TRBV7-9; maybe TRBD1 (6 bases). Germline V CDR1 and CDR2: SEHNR, FQNEAQ (reference sequence). V lost 6 bases and J lost 4, with 16 bases in between. The CDR3 covers 15 residues. The CDR3 region is CASRKTTGSGNTIYF. CDR3 nucleotide sequence: TGTGCCAGCAGAAAAACGACAGGATCCGGAAACACCATATATTTT.

This clonotype was detected many times. The V and J genes are TRBV5-1 and TRBJ2-7; D is ambiguous. This CDR3 is built from 13 residues. In germline, CDR1 is SGHRS, CDR2 YFSETQ. Trimming pared 2 bases from V and 3 bases from J, leaving 9 bases between. The CDR3 region is CASSFESIYEQYF. The CDR3 DNA follows: TGCGCCAGCAGCTTTGAAAGCATCTACGAGCAGTACTTC.

The chain is built from TRBV12-3 or TRBV12-4 and TRBJ1-6; 9 bases line up with TRBD1. This CDR3 spans 15 amino acids. The J segment lost 9 bases and the V segment lost 6 bases, leaving 9 bases of the junction unmatched. CDR3 residues: CASSPGQGVVSPLHF. The CDR3 DNA sequence: TGTGCCAGCAGCCCGGGACAGGGAGTCGTTTCACCCCTCCACTTT.

This clonotype was seen repeatedly, ten times or more. This chain joins TRBV18 and TRBJ1-5; no clear D gene. V dropped 2 bases and J dropped 6 bases, with 5 bases sitting between them. The germline V gene has CDR1 KGHSH and CDR2 LQKENI. This CDR3 contains 12 residues. The CDR3 nucleotides read TGTGCCAGCTCACCAGATGGTCAGCCCCAGCATTTT. Encoded protein: CASSPDGQPQHF.

The rearrangement uses TRBV6-1 and TRBJ1-2; 9 nucleotides agree with TRBD1. The CDR3 has 15 amino acids. Per the germline V gene, CDR1 is MNHNS and CDR2 is SASEGT. After removal of 7 bases from V and 7 bases from J, the junction contained 13 bases not matched to a gene. Written as DNA, the CDR3 is TGTGCCAGCACCCTAGTGGTACAGGGGGCGTTTGGCTACACCTTC. It yields the protein CASTLVVQGAFGYTF.

Worth noting for this clonotype: Germline is not matched at one junction end, which may reflect a read error. The chain carries TRBV19 and TRBJ1-2, with TRBD1 identical over 8 bases. Germline loops: CDR1 LNHDA, CDR2 SQIVND (reference sequence). The CDR3 has 17 residues. The CDR3 sequence: CARQTTWDRILNYGYTF. The CDR3 DNA is TGTGCCAGACAAACTACTTGGGACAGGATATTAAACTATGGTTACACCTTC.

This clonotype has at least ten counts. V usage is TRBV6-2 or TRBV6-3 and J usage is TRBJ2-5; 7 bases agree with TRBD2. This CDR3 contains 14 residues. Per the germline V gene, CDR1 is MNHEY and CDR2 is SVGEGT. Trimming cost V 4 bases and J 2 bases; bases outside gene matches: 4. For the CDR3, the DNA is TGTGCCAGCAGTTCCGGGGGGAAGCAAGAGACCCAGTACTTC. Translating gives CASSSGGKQETQYF.

The gene calls are TRBV19 and TRBJ2-2, with D tentatively TRBD1 (5 bases). Trimming took off 0 bases at V and 5 bases at J, with 13 bases between the two ends. This CDR3 has 16 residues. CDR1 and CDR2 (germline): LNHDA, SQIVND (reference sequence). CDR3 protein: CASSIDGRVKTGELFF. Here the CDR3 DNA reads TGTGCCAGTAGTATAGACGGCAGGGTAAAGACCGGGGAGCTGTTTTTT.

This clonotype occurred a few times. The V gene is TRBV28, the J gene TRBJ1-3; 7 bases agree with TRBD1. The junction had 3 bases not matched to a gene; V was cut back by 2 bases and J by 2 bases. This CDR3 has 15 residues. Germline V gives CDR1 MDHEN, CDR2 SYDVKM. The CDR3 loop reads CASSLPQGAGNTIYF. CDR3 coding DNA: TGTGCCAGCAGTTTACCGCAGGGGGCTGGAAACACCATATATTTT.

There are many counts of this clonotype. This chain connects TRBV6-1 to TRBJ2-5, with D hard to call. CDR1 is MNHNS and CDR2 is SASEGT in the germline V gene. The CDR3 has 13 amino acids. Trimming cost V 2 bases and J 7 bases, with 11 bases left between them. The CDR3 region is CASSEFWVRTQYF. The CDR3 bases are TGTGCCAGCAGTGAATTCTGGGTGCGGACCCAGTACTTC.

The chain links TRBV20-1 to TRBJ2-7; D is uncertain. The CDR3 runs 10 residues. The germline V gene encodes CDR1 DFQATT and CDR2 SNEGSKA (reference sequence). V dropped 5 bases and J dropped 3 bases, with 5 bases sitting between them. CDR3 sequence: CSALYYEQYF. The CDR3 nucleotides read TGCAGTGCTCTGTACTACGAGCAGTACTTC.

This clonotype was seen repeatedly, ten times or more. The chain is built from TRBV12-3 or TRBV12-4 and TRBJ1-1, with TRBD1 as a possible D gene (5 bases). The V gene lost 2 bases and the J gene lost 4 bases, with 14 bases spanning the gap. There are 15 residues in the CDR3. Here the CDR3 DNA reads TGTGCCAGCAGTTTATTGCGGGGCTTGGGCACTGAAGCTTTCTTT. Its protein product is CASSLLRGLGTEAFF.

This clonotype was detected many times. The rearrangement uses TRBV11-2 and TRBJ2-2, with D possibly matching TRBD2 (6 bases). Looked up from germline, CDR1 is SGHAT and CDR2 is FQNNGV. Deletions cut 5 bases from V and 1 base from J, with 14 bases between. The CDR3 runs to 16 residues. As DNA, the CDR3 is TGTGCCAGCAGCCCATACAGCGGGCTGAACACCGGGGAGCTGTTTTTT. Its protein is CASSPYSGLNTGELFF.

This clonotype showed up many times. The chain couples TRBV2 to TRBJ2-5; D gene uncertain. Per the germline V gene, CDR1 is SNHLY and CDR2 is FYNNEI. V was shortened by 8 bases and J by 10 bases, with 11 bases between the two germline ends. This CDR3 is built from 10 residues. CDR3 in amino acids: CASAELGQYF. For the CDR3, the DNA is TGTGCCAGCGCCGAATTAGGCCAGTACTTC.

The sample holds many counts of this clonotype. The chain carries TRBV20-1 and TRBJ1-1; D call uncertain. V shed 0 bases and J shed 3 bases, with 8 bases lying between them. CDR1 DFQATT and CDR2 SNEGSKA come from the germline V gene (reference sequence). CDR3 size: 13 residues. This CDR3 is CSARDHGDTEAFF. CDR3 DNA sequence: TGCAGTGCTAGAGATCACGGGGACACTGAAGCTTTCTTT.

In its sample, this clonotype was seen a few times. The DNA for the CDR3 is TGTGCCAGCAGTTTAGAGGGACCGAACACTGAAGCTTTCTTT. It encodes CASSLEGPNTEAFF. The chain has TRBV12-3 or TRBV12-4 and TRBJ1-1; weak D call: TRBD1 (5 bases). Between the trimmed V and J ends, which lost 1 base and 1 base, there was a span of 7 bases. There are 14 residues in the CDR3.

The V gene is TRBV19, the J gene TRBJ1-1, with D perhaps TRBD1 (6 bases). CDR3 length: 15 amino acids. The V end lost 10 bases, the J end lost 0 bases, and 18 bases lay between the germline ends. The germline CDR1 and CDR2 sequences are LNHDA and SQIVND (reference sequence). The CDR3 DNA reads as TGTGCCACTAAAACAGGGTTGGAGATGAACACTGAAGCTTTCTTT. This translates into CATKTGLEMNTEAFF.

Ten or more counts support this clonotype. The genes are TRBV20-1 and TRBJ1-2, with 8 nucleotides matching TRBD1. Germline V lookup: CDR1 DFQATT, CDR2 SNEGSKA (reference sequence). Trimming removed 3 bases from V and 6 bases from J; junction bases left unmatched: 6. This CDR3 is 13 amino acids long. CDR3 sequence reads: CSARDREVDGYTF. In DNA, the CDR3 is TGCAGTGCTAGGGACAGGGAAGTCGATGGCTACACCTTC.

This clonotype came up many times. V is TRBV19 and J is TRBJ2-7; 7 positions agree with TRBD1. V lost 5 bases and J lost 2; bases outside the gene matches: 9. Looked up from germline, CDR1 is LNHDA and CDR2 is SQIVND (reference sequence). This CDR3 region has 15 residues. CDR3 residues: CASSASWTGPYEQYF. CDR3 nucleotides: TGTGCCAGTAGTGCATCTTGGACAGGTCCCTACGAGCAGTACTTC.

This clonotype was counted ten times or more. V usage is TRBV7-9 and J usage is TRBJ1-1, with 9 bases lining up with TRBD1. With 5 bases clipped from V and 11 bases from J, the junction kept 6 bases outside the gene matches. Per the germline V gene, CDR1 is SEHNR and CDR2 is FQNEAQ (reference sequence). CDR3 length equals 12 residues. CDR3 nucleotides: TGTGCCAGCAGCCCCGGACAGGGGTCGGCTTTCTTT. As protein: CASSPGQGSAFF.

In this sample, this clonotype turned up many times. The chain is built from TRBV13 and TRBJ1-5; D ambiguous. The germline V gene encodes CDR1 PRHDT and CDR2 FYEKMQ (reference sequence). Trimming shortened V by 6 bases and J by 0 bases, and 9 bases separated the two germline ends. The CDR3 spans 14 residues. The CDR3 region has the DNA TGTGCCAGCAGGCAGGCGGTTAGCAATCAGCCCCAGCATTTT. Its translation: CASRQAVSNQPQHF.

V usage is TRBV2 and J usage is TRBJ1-5, with D tentatively TRBD1 (5 bases). Germline V CDR1 and CDR2: SNHLY, FYNNEI. This CDR3 spans 15 amino acids. Trimming shortened V by 2 bases and J by 6 bases, and 14 bases separated the two germline ends. The chain's CDR3 is CASSEMGVHGQPQHF. CDR3 DNA sequence: TGTGCCAGCAGTGAAATGGGGGTGCACGGTCAGCCCCAGCATTTT.

This clonotype was picked up many times. The chain uses TRBV6-1 and TRBJ2-7; weak D call: TRBD1 (6 bases). V was pared by 8 bases and J by 4 bases, with 21 bases between. The CDR3 is 15 amino acids. Germline V gene lookup returns CDR1 MNHNS and CDR2 SASEGT. The CDR3 nucleotides read TGTGCCAGCCTTGGGGACCGGGACATTCGTTACGAGCAGTACTTC. It yields the protein CASLGDRDIRYEQYF.